Presented here are 3 T cell receptor beta chains from one specimen sequenced in a study of T-cell memory formation after mild COVID-19. Each CDR3 protein gets one entry after TCRdb re-called the 5' RACE reads with MiXCR. Here the sample spans 300,000 to 400,000 distinct CDR3 sequences, 15% to 20% being singletons. The sample taken for sequencing was PBMCs or a T cell subset sorted from them (not recorded which). These receptors were obtained from a man younger than 30 who had mild COVID-19 (a few samples of this study predate the infection). Cell type and time point are not known.

This clonotype was counted between two and nine times. The chain employs TRBV7-9 and TRBJ2-7, with a tentative D call TRBD1 (6 bases). This CDR3 spans 13 amino acids. Germline lookup yields CDR1 SEHNR and CDR2 FQNEAQ (reference sequence). Trimming took 3 bases from V and 3 from J, leaving 9 bases between them. CDR3 DNA: TGTGCCAGCAGCTTCAGGGGTGGCTACGAGCAGTACTTC. Amino acid sequence: CASSFRGGYEQYF.

This clonotype was observed at least ten times. The chain is built from TRBV12-3 or TRBV12-4 and TRBJ2-1; 8 bases align to TRBD1. The V segment lost 4 bases and the J segment 4 bases; nucleotides outside the gene matches: 15. The CDR3 sequence is 18 residues long. The CDR3 here is CASSSQDRGTGGYNEQFF. CDR3 DNA: TGTGCCAGCAGTTCGCAGGATAGGGGGACAGGTGGTTACAATGAGCAGTTCTTC.

This clonotype was counted a few times. The chain recombines TRBV15 with TRBJ1-5; 10 nucleotides align to TRBD1. V gave up 0 bases and J gave up 5 bases; unmatched junction bases: 13. The CDR3 loop spans 19 amino acids. Germline-derived CDR1 and CDR2 are LNHNV and YYDKDF (reference sequence). The CDR3 loop reads CATSRDAIGWDRGHQPQHF. DNA of the CDR3: TGTGCCACCAGCAGAGACGCTATAGGATGGGACAGGGGACATCAGCCCCAGCATTTT.